This T cell receptor beta chain was sequenced for a study of technical replicates of blood from a few donors (dated by TCRdb to 2016 to 2017). V is reduced by 5 bases and J by 6 bases, leaving a spacing of 11 bases between them. From the cysteine through the phenylalanine, the CDR3 covers 13 amino acids. The only DNA kept is the CDR3, 39 bases in frame from the first base. Via the germline V gene, CDR1 is SGHVS and CDR2 FQNEAQ. Details on this clone: Its antigen remains unidentified. No base-level quality is on record; no much larger clone is a single base apart.

The library was obtained by the immunoSEQ multiplex PCR assay. Here the immuneACCESS table is served through TCRdb, limited to in-frame sequences with V and J called. Missing clones are a known gap in these copies; in checked studies unresolved V genes cover under half, and the rest lacks a known reason. Present in this sample are fewer than 90,000 clones, around 94% of which were seen just once. 0.25% of the sample is in the top ten clones. The origin of this receptor is a human donor in good health. Sequences were obtained from T cells isolated from PBMCs. The sequence is built from TRBV7-8 and TRBJ2-1; the D region possibly corresponds to TRBD1 (6 bases align). The CDR3 has the sequence CASSMTGGNEQFF. The DNA sequence is as follows: TGTGCCAGCAGCATGACAGGTGGCAATGAGCAGTTCTTC.